These 18 T cell receptor beta chains were sequenced from one sample in a study of spatial heterogeneity in lung cancer. From the 5' RACE reads, TCRdb called clonotypes with MiXCR, one entry per CDR3 protein. The sample has under 7,500 distinct CDR3 sequences, around 7% seen once; the top ten hold around four fifths. The time point was: sample taken at primary tumor resection. TCRs were sequenced from unsorted whole RNA of tumor, nontumor lung or PBMC. The sequencing here drew on PBMCs, taken at surgery. The receptors derive from a male donor with early-stage non-small cell lung cancer.

This clonotype occurred once. A clone one base away is much larger, so this may be a read error. This beta chain slipped into a library made for alpha chains as a stray read, so its size is not meaningful. The chain joins TRBV11-3 to TRBJ1-1; D call uncertain. The length of the CDR3 is 13 residues. Per germline, CDR1 SGHNT and CDR2 YENEEA. Between the trimmed V and J ends, which lost 6 bases and 1 base, there was a span of 9 bases. The CDR3 here is CASRRNTNTEAFF. In DNA form, the CDR3 reads TGTGCCAGCAGGAGAAATACGAACACTGAAGCTTTCTTT.

This clonotype showed up many times. This beta chain is an off-target read within a library intended for alpha chains, so its frequency means little. This chain links TRBV7-6 with TRBJ2-6; D ambiguous. The CDR3 length is 18 residues. Trimming cost V 5 bases and J 0 bases, with 17 bases left between them. Germline lookup yields CDR1 SGHVS and CDR2 FNYEAQ. The CDR3 DNA reads as TGTGCCAGCAGCCAGAGGCACGATCCTTACTCTGGGGCCAACGTCCTGACTTTC. Translation: CASSQRHDPYSGANVLTF.

This clonotype was detected ten times or more. Since it is a stray read in a library aimed at alpha chains, this beta chain has a size that is not meaningful. This chain links TRBV28 with TRBJ2-7; D remains unclear. Between the trimmed V and J ends, which lost 2 bases and 3 bases, there was a span of 17 bases. This CDR3 region has 16 residues. The V gene's germline CDR1 is MDHEN and CDR2 SYDVKM. CDR3 in amino acids: CASSLPLPPFIYEQYV. As DNA, the CDR3 is TGTGCCAGCAGTTTACCCCTCCCGCCTTTCATCTACGAGCAGTACGTC.

The table lists this clonotype with many counts. The library was built for alpha chains, so this beta chain is an off-target read and its size means little. V and J are TRBV6-2 or TRBV6-3 and TRBJ1-1; no definite D call. V lost 7 bases, J lost 10 bases, and 19 bases lay in between. Germline CDR1 and CDR2: MNHEY and SVGEGT. The CDR3 extends over 13 amino acids. In DNA form, the CDR3 reads TGTGCCAGCACTACCCCTGGGTCATTTAGAGCTTTCTTT. Translation: CASTTPGSFRAFF.

This clonotype was recorded many times. As an off-target read in a library built for alpha chains, this beta chain has a frequency of little significance. This chain uses TRBV6-5 with TRBJ2-5; TRBD1 or TRBD2 may be the D gene (5 bases each). The germline V gene encodes CDR1 MNHEY and CDR2 SVGAGI. Trimming cost V 6 bases and J 2 bases, with 13 bases left between them. The CDR3 covers 14 residues. The CDR3 sequence: CASSRGRIQETQYF. The CDR3 coding sequence is TGTGCCAGCAGCCGGGGACGGATACAAGAGACCCAGTACTTC.

This clonotype was seen ten or more times. This beta chain is a stray read from a library made for alpha chains; its abundance is not meaningful. V is TRBV5-1 and J is TRBJ2-5; 9 bases line up with TRBD1. Germline V gene sequence: CDR1 SGHRS, CDR2 YFSETQ. The trim removed 7 bases at V and 1 base at J, leaving 8 bases unmatched. This CDR3 spans 15 amino acids. CDR3 region: CASVRRDRAQETQYF. The CDR3 region has the DNA TGCGCCAGCGTTAGGCGGGACAGGGCCCAAGAGACCCAGTACTTC.

In its sample, this clonotype was seen many times. With the library built for alpha chains, this beta chain is off target and its frequency is not meaningful. J is TRBJ1-2 and V is TRBV20-1, with TRBD1 identical over 8 bases. Germline CDR1 is DFQATT and CDR2 is SNEGSKA (reference sequence). The length of the CDR3 is 14 residues. V lost 6 bases, J lost 6 bases, and 12 bases stayed unmatched. CDR3 nucleotides: TGCAGTGCCCCCAGGACAGGGCCTCGCGATGGCTACACCTTC. Residues: CSAPRTGPRDGYTF.

This clonotype was counted many times. In a library made to pick up alpha chains, this beta chain is a stray read with a size that means little. This chain connects TRBV24-1 to TRBJ1-5; D is undetermined. The CDR3 extends over 15 amino acids. Germline values: CDR1 KGHDR, CDR2 SFDVKD. V was shortened by 9 bases and J by 1 base, with 15 bases between the two germline ends. The CDR3 region has the DNA TGTGCCACCCCGGATCGGCAGGCAAGCAATCAGCCCCAGCATTTT. As protein: CATPDRQASNQPQHF.

Concerning this clonotype: Being off target in a library aimed at alpha chains, this beta chain has a size of little meaning. The chain has TRBV12-3 or TRBV12-4 and TRBJ1-5; no firm D call. The CDR3 runs to 15 residues. Between the trimmed V and J ends, which lost 4 bases and 6 bases, there was a span of 16 bases. CDR3 loop: CASSSRAAVGQPQHF. The CDR3 coding sequence is TGTGCCAGCAGTTCCCGAGCGGCCGTCGGTCAGCCCCAGCATTTT.

This clonotype was detected ten times or more. This beta chain is off target for a library built for alpha chains, so its abundance means little. This chain links TRBV30 with TRBJ1-1, with D possibly being TRBD1 (5 bases). Germline-derived CDR1 and CDR2 are GTSNPN and SVGIG (reference sequence). Trimming shortened V by 4 bases and J by 4 bases, and 16 bases separated the two germline ends. CDR3 size: 14 residues. The CDR3 DNA reads as TGTGCCTGGAAACCCCCAGGGTTGATCACTGAAGCTTTCTTT. It translates to CAWKPPGLITEAFF.

This clonotype appeared many times. Because this beta chain is a stray read in a library intended to capture alpha chains, its abundance should not be given much weight. The rearrangement links TRBV27 to TRBJ1-5; D call uncertain. The V end lost 7 bases, the J end lost 9 bases, and 10 bases lay between the germline ends. This CDR3 is built from 11 residues. Germline V gene sequence: CDR1 MNHEY, CDR2 SMNVEV (reference sequence). CDR3 protein: CASNSRWPQHF. DNA of the CDR3: TGTGCCAGCAACTCGAGGTGGCCCCAGCATTTT.

This clonotype was detected ten times or more. A library made for alpha chains picked up this beta chain off target, so its size means little. The rearrangement uses TRBV28 and TRBJ1-1; D possibly corresponds to TRBD1 (5 bases). The germline V and J ends were trimmed by 4 bases and 6 bases, with 15 bases remaining between them. The CDR3 sequence is 14 residues long. Germline CDR1 MDHEN, CDR2 SYDVKM. CDR3 sequence: CASSWGIGSAEAFF. Written as DNA, the CDR3 is TGTGCCAGCAGTTGGGGGATAGGGAGCGCTGAAGCTTTCTTT.

In its sample, this clonotype was seen many times. This beta chain represents an off-target read in a library built for alpha chains; its size is of limited meaning. The chain joins TRBV27 to TRBJ2-5; perhaps TRBD1 as D (5 bases). The germline V gene encodes CDR1 MNHEY and CDR2 SMNVEV (reference sequence). The CDR3 has 16 amino acids. Trimming stripped 4 bases from V and 6 bases from J, with 21 bases between. The CDR3 here is CASSSASSQGPKTQYF. CDR3 sequence (DNA): TGTGCCAGCAGTTCCGCCTCCTCCCAGGGTCCAAAGACCCAGTACTTC.

This clonotype was detected ten times or more. Within a library made for alpha chains, this beta chain is off target, and its count is uninformative. The chain has TRBV20-1 and TRBJ2-7; 7 nucleotides agree with TRBD2. Germline V CDR1 and CDR2: DFQATT, SNEGSKA (reference sequence). V dropped 6 bases and J dropped 2; count of bases not matched to a gene: 13. This CDR3 spans 15 amino acids. The DNA of the CDR3 is TGCAGTGCCACGGACGGGGGGAGGGAGCCCTACGAGCAGTACTTC. Protein: CSATDGGREPYEQYF.

This clonotype was recorded at least ten times. Since it is a stray read in a library aimed at alpha chains, this beta chain has a size that is not meaningful. This chain links TRBV28 with TRBJ2-3; 7 bases match TRBD1. The CDR3 runs 16 residues. Germline-derived CDR1 and CDR2 are MDHEN and SYDVKM. The V and J ends lost 4 bases and 6 bases, in that order; junction bases with no gene match: 13. The CDR3 loop reads CASSSPGRGYLDTQYF. The CDR3 nucleotides read TGTGCCAGCAGTTCTCCGGGCAGGGGGTATTTGGATACGCAGTATTTT.

This clonotype was detected many times. Because the library targeted alpha chains, this beta chain is an off-target read whose size means little. V usage is TRBV25-1 and J usage is TRBJ1-6; D possibly corresponds to TRBD1 (5 bases). Trimming left V 3 bases short and J 6 bases short, with 12 bases between. Germline CDR1 and CDR2: MGHDK and SYGVNS. The CDR3 spans 15 residues. DNA of the CDR3: TGTGCCAGCAGTGAGACTTCAGGGTTTAATTCACCCCTCCACTTT. This sequence encodes CASSETSGFNSPLHF.

This clonotype has at least ten counts. This beta chain turned up in a library designed for alpha chains; as an off-target read, its abundance says little. The rearrangement uses TRBV4-2 and TRBJ2-3; 7 nucleotides line up with TRBD2. The length of the CDR3 is 15 residues. CDR1 and CDR2 from the germline V gene are LGHNA and YNFKEQ. Trimming cost V 5 bases and J 6 bases; bases outside gene matches: 11. The CDR3 DNA reads as TGTGCCAGCAGCAAACCGGGAGGCGCCTCGGATACGCAGTATTTT. Its translation is CASSKPGGASDTQYF.

This clonotype was seen many times. The library was designed around alpha chains, so this beta chain is a stray read whose abundance carries little weight. This chain joins TRBV28 and TRBJ2-7, with D possibly TRBD1 on 6 matching bases. CDR3 length: 13 amino acids. Germline values: CDR1 MDHEN, CDR2 SYDVKM. The CDR3 loop is CGRRQDRSYEQYF. CDR3 DNA sequence: TGTGGCCGGCGACAGGACCGCTCCTACGAGCAGTACTTC.